This T cell receptor beta chain came from a study of low-dose radiotherapy and immunotherapy resistance in tumors. Time point described: after trial treatment. Indicated treatment: LDRT plus nivolumab, ipilimumab, low-dose cyclophosphamide and aspirin (RACIN trial). cDNA synthesis used a TRAV/TRBV-specific primer set for both chains. TCRs were amplified for approximately 21 PCR cycles with a constant-region primer and V-primer adapter. TCRdb processed the reads anew with MiXCR; each CDR3 protein has one entry. The sample holds 85,000 to 95,000 distinct CDR3 sequences; around 20% are singletons and the top ten take over 10%. Sequencing was performed on PBMCs, taken after low-dose radiotherapy plus immunotherapy. The sequence came from a female donor with ovarian cancer.

CDR3 residues: CAISDHSNTGELFF. In DNA form, the CDR3 reads TGTGCCATCAGTGATCACTCGAACACCGGGGAGCTGTTTTTT. The chain recombines TRBV10-3 with TRBJ2-2; D remains unclear. The CDR3 sequence is 14 residues long. CDR1 and CDR2 (germline): ENHRY, SYGVKD. The ends were cut back, 3 bases at V and 0 bases at J, with 5 bases in the middle.